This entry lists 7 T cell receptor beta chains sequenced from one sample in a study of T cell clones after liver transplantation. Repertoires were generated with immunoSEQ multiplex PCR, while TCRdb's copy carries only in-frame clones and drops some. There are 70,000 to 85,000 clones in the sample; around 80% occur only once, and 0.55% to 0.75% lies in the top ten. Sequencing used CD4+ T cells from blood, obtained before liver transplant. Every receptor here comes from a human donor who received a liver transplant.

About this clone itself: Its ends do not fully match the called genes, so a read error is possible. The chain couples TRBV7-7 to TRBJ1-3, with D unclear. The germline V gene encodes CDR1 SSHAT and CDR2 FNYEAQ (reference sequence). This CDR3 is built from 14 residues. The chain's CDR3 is CASSLSTFSDTIYF. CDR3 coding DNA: TGTGCTAGCAGCCTCAGCACGTTTAGCGACACCATATATTTT.

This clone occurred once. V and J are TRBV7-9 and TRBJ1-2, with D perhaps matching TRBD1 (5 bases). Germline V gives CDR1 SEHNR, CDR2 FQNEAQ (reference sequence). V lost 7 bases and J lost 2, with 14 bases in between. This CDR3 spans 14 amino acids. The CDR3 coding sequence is TGTGCCAGCACCTCGATACAGGAAAACTATGGCTACACCTTC. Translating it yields CASTSIQENYGYTF.

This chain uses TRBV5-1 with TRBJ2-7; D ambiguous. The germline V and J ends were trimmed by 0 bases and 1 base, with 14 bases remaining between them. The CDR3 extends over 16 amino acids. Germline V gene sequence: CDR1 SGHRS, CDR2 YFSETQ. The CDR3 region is CASSLVHRLTSYEQYF. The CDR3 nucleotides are TGCGCCAGCAGCTTGGTTCACAGATTAACTTCCTACGAGCAGTACTTC.

The CDR3 spells CASRSTKVQFF. CDR3 nucleotide sequence: TGTGCCAGCAGATCGACGAAAGTGCAGTTCTTC. The J gene is TRBJ2-1, the V gene TRBV5-4; unclear D gene. From germline, CDR1 is SGHNT and CDR2 YYREEE (reference sequence). V lost 5 bases and J 12 bases, leaving 12 bases between the germline ends. The CDR3 has 11 residues.

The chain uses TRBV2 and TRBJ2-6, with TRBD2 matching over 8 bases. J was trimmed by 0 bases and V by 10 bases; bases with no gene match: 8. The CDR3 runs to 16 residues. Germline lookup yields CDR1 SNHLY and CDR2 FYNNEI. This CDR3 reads CATAGGVGSGANVLTF. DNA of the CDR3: TGTGCCACCGCCGGGGGGGTAGGCTCTGGGGCCAACGTCCTGACTTTC.

CDR3 DNA: TGTGCCACCAGCAGAGGATTCACAGATACGCAGTATTTT. This encodes CATSRGFTDTQYF. V and J are TRBV15 and TRBJ2-3; no clear D. Trimming stripped 1 base from V and 2 bases from J, with 4 bases between. Germline loops: CDR1 LNHNV, CDR2 YYDKDF (reference sequence). The CDR3 contains 13 residues.

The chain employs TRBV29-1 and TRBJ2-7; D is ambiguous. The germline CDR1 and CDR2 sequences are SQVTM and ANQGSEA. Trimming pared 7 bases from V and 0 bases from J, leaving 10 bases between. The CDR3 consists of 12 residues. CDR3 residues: CSAYEGSYEQYF. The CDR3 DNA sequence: TGCAGCGCTTACGAAGGCTCCTACGAGCAGTACTTC.